Sequencing of this T cell receptor (beta chain) was carried out in a study of T cells in Graves' hyperthyroidism and ophthalmopathy. This clonotype was recorded many times. Its specificity is not known. Germline loops: CDR1 SGHRS, CDR2 YFSETQ. The CDR3 covers 14 residues. The germline V and J ends were trimmed by 4 bases and 12 bases, with 20 bases remaining between them. Template material for amplifying TCR beta CDR3 regions consisted of RNA transcripts. The TCR CDR3 first-round RT-PCR relied on the HTBI primer set. TCRdb re-derived calls from the multiplex PCR reads in MiXCR, one entry per CDR3 protein. The table records 300,000 to 500,000 distinct CDR3 sequences, around an eighth of them present only once. Study-wide points: Most expanded thyroid clonotypes above 0.001 also appeared in blood. Ophthalmopathy was identified by the model a median about 6.4 months ahead of onset.

This sequence joins TRBV5-1 and TRBJ2-1; D tentatively fits TRBD1 or TRBD2 (5 bases each). The TCR sequence derives from a man aged 50 to 59 with Graves' ophthalmopathy. The sequenced material came from blood. CDR3 protein: CASSPGTDVGVQFF. The CDR3 bases are TGCGCCAGCAGCCCCGGGACGGACGTGGGAGTGCAGTTCTTC.